A selection of T cell receptor beta chains follows, all from one sample in a study of siplizumab effects on memory and regulatory T cells. This table comes from immunoSEQ multiplex PCR, and its TCRdb copy is limited to in-frame clones, with some not included. The sample holds approximately 40,000 clones, roughly 90% seen once. The source material was naive CD4+ T cells sorted from blood. The receptor set was obtained from a human donor in good health. Each CDR3 is given with its conserved first and last residue. A D gene is named only where the DNA matches it firmly. Part of the rows lack a size; the others show once, few, many or a class for expanded clones.

14 TRBJ1-2 TRBD1 TRBV9 - CASSPEGTGWGYTF TGTGCCAGCAGCCCAGAGGGGACAGGGTGGGGCTACACCTTC
15 TRBJ2-1 TRBD2 TRBV7-8 - CASSSTGGPENEQFF TGTGCCAGCAGCTCTACGGGGGGGCCGGAGAATGAGCAGTTCTTC
10 TRBJ2-1 - TRBV28 - CASSLNEQFF TGTGCCAGCAGTTTAAATGAGCAGTTCTTC
16 TRBJ2-1 TRBD2 TRBV5-4 - CASSLGTSGSYNEQFF TGTGCCAGCAGCTTGGGGACTAGCGGGAGCTACAATGAGCAGTTCTTC
13 TRBJ2-5 - TRBV4-1 - CASSQLRGETQYF TGCGCCAGCAGCCAGTTAAGGGGGGAGACCCAGTACTTC
13 TRBJ1-1 - TRBV7-6 - CASSLGDNTEAFF TGTGCCAGCAGTTTAGGGGACAACACTGAAGCTTTCTTT
13 TRBJ1-2 TRBD1 TRBV12-5 - CASNPGTGEGYTF TGTGCTAGTAATCCCGGGACAGGGGAAGGCTACACCTTC
15 TRBJ2-6 - TRBV27 - CASQVGNSGANVLTF TGTGCCAGTCAAGTGGGCAACTCTGGGGCCAACGTCCTGACTTTC
15 TRBJ2-1 - TRBV11-3 - CASSLGRQIYNEQFF TGTGCCAGCAGCTTAGGCCGACAGATCTACAATGAGCAGTTCTTC
12 TRBJ1-5 - TRBV7-2 once CASSSNNQPQHF TGTGCCAGCAGCTCGAACAATCAGCCCCAGCATTTT
12 TRBJ2-7 - TRBV11-2 - CASSPTGYEQYF TGTGCCAGCAGCCCAACGGGCTACGAGCAGTACTTC
16 TRBJ1-4 TRBD1 TRBV18 - CASSPTGTGVGEKLFF TGTGCCAGCTCACCAACCGGGACAGGGGTCGGGGAAAAACTGTTTTTT
16 TRBJ1-4 TRBD1 TRBV4-1 - CASSQGQGPRGEKLFF TGCGCCAGCAGCCAAGGACAGGGGCCGCGCGGTGAAAAACTGTTTTTT
15 TRBJ1-1 - TRBV6-1 - CASSTPQGWDTEAFF TGTGCCAGCAGTACCCCGCAGGGGTGGGACACTGAAGCTTTCTTT
15 TRBJ1-2 - TRBV6-5 - CASSRGTPTNYGYTF TGTGCCAGCAGCCGTGGAACACCTACTAACTATGGCTACACCTTC
14 TRBJ1-5 - TRBV27 few CASSSMGGNQPQHF TGTGCCAGCAGTTCAATGGGGGGCAATCAGCCCCAGCATTTT
14 TRBJ1-1 TRBD1 TRBV6-7 - CASSNRDRDTEAFF TGTGCCAGCAGCAACCGGGACAGGGACACTGAAGCTTTCTTT
15 TRBJ2-7 - TRBV28 - CASSPLSWRSYEQYF TGTGCCAGCAGTCCTCTTTCGTGGAGGAGCTACGAGCAGTACTTC
15 TRBJ2-5 TRBD1 TRBV5-1 - CASSLQTGRGETQYF TGCGCCAGCAGCCTACAGACAGGGCGAGGCGAGACCCAGTACTTC
14 TRBJ1-5 - TRBV7-2 - CASSLGLVGQPQHF TGTGCCAGCAGCCTAGGCCTGGTCGGGCAGCCCCAGCATTTT
14 TRBJ2-1 - TRBV29-1 - CSVVPRVLGNEQFF TGCAGCGTTGTCCCCAGGGTCCTCGGGAATGAGCAGTTCTTC
15 TRBJ2-1 TRBD1 TRBV6-5 - CASSRDSGKWYEQFF TGTGCCAGCAGTCGGGACAGTGGCAAGTGGTATGAGCAGTTCTTC
14 TRBJ2-7 TRBD1 TRBV4-1 - CASSQGQGAREQYF TGCGCCAGCAGCCAAGGACAGGGGGCGCGAGAGCAGTACTTC
16 TRBJ1-5 TRBD1 TRBV4-1 - CASSQQTGGSNQPQHF TGCGCCAGCAGCCAACAGACAGGGGGGAGCAATCAGCCCCAGCATTTT
13 TRBJ1-2 - TRBV7-9 - CASSLLQGNGYTF TGTGCCAGCAGCTTACTCCAGGGCAATGGCTACACCTTC
15 TRBJ1-3 - TRBV19 - CASSKPGSSGNTIYF TGTGCCAGTAGTAAACCAGGGAGCTCTGGAAACACCATATATTTT
13 TRBJ1-1 - TRBV6-5 - CASSRKGNTEAFF TGTGCCAGCAGTCGGAAAGGGAACACTGAAGCTTTCTTT
14 TRBJ1-2 - TRBV6-1 - CASSAVLPRGGYTF TGTGCCAGCAGTGCCGTCCTCCCAAGAGGGGGCTACACCTTC
14 TRBJ1-2 TRBD1 TRBV5-4 - CASSWDRGGDGYTF TGTGCCAGCAGTTGGGACAGGGGAGGAGATGGCTACACCTTC
15 TRBJ2-5 - TRBV19 once CASSMRAGDQETQYF TGTGCCAGTAGTATGCGGGCAGGGGATCAAGAGACCCAGTACTTC
15 TRBJ2-1 - TRBV11-3 - CASSRGGSSYNEQFF TGTGCCAGCAGTAGGGGGGGAAGCTCCTACAATGAGCAGTTCTTC
17 TRBJ2-1 - TRBV5-1 - CASSLVTFRDSYNEQFF TGCGCCAGCAGCTTGGTGACCTTTAGGGACTCCTACAATGAGCAGTTCTTC
15 TRBJ2-1 - TRBV9 - CASSVAGESWNEQFF TGTGCCAGCAGCGTAGCGGGAGAATCTTGGAATGAGCAGTTCTTC
14 TRBJ2-3 - TRBV5-1 once CASSLEQQTDTQYF TGCGCCAGCAGCTTGGAACAGCAGACAGATACGCAGTATTTT
15 TRBJ1-5 - TRBV19 - CASSIGDRGNQPQHF TGTGCCAGTAGTATAGGGGATAGGGGCAATCAGCCCCAGCATTTT
15 TRBJ2-1 - TRBV6-6 - CASSYGSGVNNEQFF TGTGCCAGCAGTTACGGCTCGGGGGTGAACAATGAGCAGTTCTTC
21 TRBJ2-5 - TRBV21-1 once CASSKPKLAGGPHGLEETQYF TGTGCCAGCAGCAAACCTAAGCTAGCGGGGGGACCTCATGGCCTCGAAGAGACCCAGTACTTC
11 TRBJ1-2 TRBD1 TRBV2 - CASSATGAHTF TGTGCCAGCAGTGCCACAGGGGCCCACACCTTC
11 TRBJ2-7 - TRBV10-2 - CASSEFYEQYF TGCGCCAGCAGTGAATTCTACGAGCAGTACTTC
14 TRBJ1-1 - TRBV5-1 once CASSLEAGNTEAFF TGCGCCAGCAGCTTGGAGGCCGGGAACACTGAAGCTTTCTTT
15 TRBJ1-2 TRBD1 TRBV18 - CASSPNGQGANGYTF TGTGCCAGCTCACCGAACGGACAGGGGGCAAATGGCTACACCTTC
11 TRBJ2-7 - TRBV5-4 - CASSLSHEQYF TGCGCCAGCAGCTTATCCCACGAGCAGTACTTC
14 TRBJ1-6 - TRBV5-4 - CASSLDRANSPLHF TGTGCCAGCAGCTTGGACAGGGCGAATTCACCCCTCCACTTT
14 TRBJ1-5 - TRBV5-6 - CASSLSQRPFNQHF TGTGCCAGCAGCCTCTCGCAGCGTCCATTCAACCAGCATTTT
13 TRBJ1-1 - TRBV7-8 - CASSLTVNTEAFF TGTGCCAGCAGCCTCACGGTGAACACTGAAGCTTTCTTT
11 TRBJ2-1 - TRBV11-3 once CASSLKSEQFF TGTGCCAGCAGCTTAAAGAGTGAGCAGTTCTTC
13 TRBJ2-5 - TRBV7-8 - CASSSETLGTQYF TGTGCCAGCAGCTCCGAGACTTTGGGGACCCAGTACTTC
14 TRBJ2-3 TRBD2 TRBV2 - CASKLAGGTDTQYF TGTGCCAGCAAGCTAGCGGGAGGGACAGATACGCAGTATTTT
14 TRBJ2-5 - TRBV14 - CASSPFIGGETQYF TGTGCCAGCAGCCCATTTATAGGCGGAGAGACCCAGTACTTC
15 TRBJ2-1 TRBD2 TRBV11-3 - CASSLGAGVINEQFF TGTGCCAGCAGCTTAGGAGCGGGAGTGATCAATGAGCAGTTCTTC
14 TRBJ2-7 - TRBV5-1 - CASSLEDSSYEQYF TGCGCCAGCAGCTTGGAGGACAGCTCCTACGAGCAGTACTTC
15 TRBJ2-2 - TRBV9 - CASSVEGTATGELFF TGTGCCAGCAGCGTAGAGGGAACGGCCACCGGGGAGCTGTTTTTT
12 TRBJ1-1 - TRBV6-1 - CASSAYNTEAFF TGTGCCAGCAGTGCGTATAACACTGAAGCTTTCTTT
16 TRBJ2-5 - TRBV7-9 - CASSLFMRTDGETQYF TGTGCCAGCAGCCTATTCATGAGGACCGACGGAGAGACCCAGTACTTC
13 TRBJ2-5 TRBD1 TRBV6-5 - CASSQGVGETQYF TGTGCCAGCAGCCAGGGGGTAGGAGAGACCCAGTACTTC
13 TRBJ1-2 TRBD1 TRBV6-5 - CASSIQGDYGYTF TGTGCCAGCAGCATACAGGGGGACTATGGCTACACCTTC